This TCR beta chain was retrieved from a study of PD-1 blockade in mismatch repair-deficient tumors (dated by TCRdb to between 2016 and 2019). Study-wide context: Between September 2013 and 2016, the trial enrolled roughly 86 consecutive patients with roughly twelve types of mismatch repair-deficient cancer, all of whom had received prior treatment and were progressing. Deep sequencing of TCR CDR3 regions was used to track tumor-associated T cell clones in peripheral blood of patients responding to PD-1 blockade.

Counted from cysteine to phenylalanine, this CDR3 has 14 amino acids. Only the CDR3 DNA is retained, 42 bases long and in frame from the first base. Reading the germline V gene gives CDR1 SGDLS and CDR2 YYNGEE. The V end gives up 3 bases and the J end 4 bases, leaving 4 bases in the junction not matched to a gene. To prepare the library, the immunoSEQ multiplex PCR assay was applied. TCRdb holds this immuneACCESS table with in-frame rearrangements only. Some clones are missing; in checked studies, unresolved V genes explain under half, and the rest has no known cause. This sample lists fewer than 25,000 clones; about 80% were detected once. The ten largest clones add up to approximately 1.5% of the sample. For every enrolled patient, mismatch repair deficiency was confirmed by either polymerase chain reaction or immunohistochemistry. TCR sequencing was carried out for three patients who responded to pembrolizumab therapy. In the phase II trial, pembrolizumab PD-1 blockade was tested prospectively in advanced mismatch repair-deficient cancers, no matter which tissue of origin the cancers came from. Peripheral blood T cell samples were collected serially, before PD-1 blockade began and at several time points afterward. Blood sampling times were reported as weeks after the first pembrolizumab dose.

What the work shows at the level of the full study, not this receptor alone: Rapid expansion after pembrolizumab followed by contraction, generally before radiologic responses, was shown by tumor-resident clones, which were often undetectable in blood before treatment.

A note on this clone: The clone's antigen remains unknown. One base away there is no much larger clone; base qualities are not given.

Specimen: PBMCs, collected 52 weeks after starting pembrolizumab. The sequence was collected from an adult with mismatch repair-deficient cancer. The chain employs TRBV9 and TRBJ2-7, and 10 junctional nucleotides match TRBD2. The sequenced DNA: TGTGCCAGCAGCGGTACTAGCGGGAATTACGAGCAGTACTTC. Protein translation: CASSGTSGNYEQYF.